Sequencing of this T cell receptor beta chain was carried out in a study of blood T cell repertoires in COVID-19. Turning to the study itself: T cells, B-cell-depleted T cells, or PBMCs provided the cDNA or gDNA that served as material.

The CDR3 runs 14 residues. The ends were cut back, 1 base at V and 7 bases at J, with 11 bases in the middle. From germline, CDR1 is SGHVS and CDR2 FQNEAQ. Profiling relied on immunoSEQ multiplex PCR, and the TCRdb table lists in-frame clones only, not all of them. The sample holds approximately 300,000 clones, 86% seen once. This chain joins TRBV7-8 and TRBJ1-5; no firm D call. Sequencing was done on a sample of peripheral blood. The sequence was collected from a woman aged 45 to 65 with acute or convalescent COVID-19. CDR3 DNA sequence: TGTGCCAGCAGCTTAGGTCGGGAGGGCCAGCCCCAGCATTTT. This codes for CASSLGREGQPQHF.